The rows below give T cell receptor beta chains drawn from one sample of a study of CD8 T cells in ankylosing spondylitis. TCRdb re-called the 5' RACE reads with MiXCR, one entry per CDR3 protein. The data contain approximately 110,000 distinct CDR3 sequences, around 24% of them singletons. What was sequenced was synovial fluid, either unsorted or a sorted T cell fraction (not recorded which). The receptors originated from a male donor with ankylosing spondylitis. Each CDR3 is given with its conserved first and last residue. The D gene is left open where the match is weak. Only part of the rows carry a size: once, few, many, or a class if the clone is expanded.

>TRBV6-2/TRBV6-3|TRBJ1-5|.|.
TGTGCCAGCAGTTACTCGGAGGATCAGCCCCAGCATTTT
CASSYSEDQPQHF
>TRBV7-2|TRBJ2-2|TRBD1|few
TGTGCCAGCAGCTTACTGGGACAGGGTAGCACCGGGGAGCTGTTTTTT
CASSLLGQGSTGELFF
>TRBV12-3/TRBV12-4|TRBJ2-1|TRBD2|many
TGTGCCAGCAGTCCGCCGGGAGGGTACAATGAGCAGTTCTTC
CASSPPGGYNEQFF
>TRBV11-3|TRBJ2-1|.|.
TGTGCCAGCAGCGAAATTCCGGGAAGTGAGCAGTTCTTC
CASSEIPGSEQFF
>TRBV28|TRBJ1-5|.|.
TGTGCCAGCAGTCGTCGGGCGGGGAATCAGCCCCAGCATTTT
CASSRRAGNQPQHF
>TRBV9|TRBJ2-1|.|.
TGTGCCAGCACCTTCAGCCTCTCCTACAATGAGCAGTTCTTC
CASTFSLSYNEQFF
>TRBV29-1|TRBJ2-5|.|few
TGCAGCGCACGACAGTTCCAAGAGACCCAGTACTTC
CSARQFQETQYF
>TRBV6-2/TRBV6-3|TRBJ2-1|TRBD2|many
TGTGCCGGGGCAAGCGGGAGGAGAATTAATGAGCAGTTCTTC
CAGASGRRINEQFF
>TRBV7-2|TRBJ2-1|.|.
TGTGCCAGCACCGACCCCCGGAGCTCCTACAATGAGCAGTTCTTC
CASTDPRSSYNEQFF
>TRBV20-1|TRBJ2-3|TRBD2|.
TGCAGTGCTAGTACGGGACTAGCGGGAGAGGTCACGCAGTATTTT
CSASTGLAGEVTQYF
>TRBV6-5|TRBJ1-1|.|many
TGTGCCAGCAGTTACCGGTCCAACCTGAACACTGAAGCTTTCTTT
CASSYRSNLNTEAFF
>TRBV11-2|TRBJ2-1|.|.
TGTGCCAGCAGCTTAGAGTCACCCTACAATGAGCAGTTCTTC
CASSLESPYNEQFF
>TRBV19|TRBJ2-1|TRBD2|.
TGTGCCAGTAGTCCATCCGGGGAGGGCTACAATGAGCAGTTCTTC
CASSPSGEGYNEQFF
>TRBV20-1|TRBJ2-3|.|few
TGCAGTGCTAGGGATGGAGGGCGGAGCACAGATACGCAGTATTTT
CSARDGGRSTDTQYF
>TRBV11-2|TRBJ1-5|.|many
TGTGCCAGCAGCTTATACCGGGGCCAGCCCCAGCATTTT
CASSLYRGQPQHF
>TRBV20-1|TRBJ1-2|TRBD1|few
TGCAGTGCTAGCGTTTCCGGGACAGGGGTTGGCTACACCTTC
CSASVSGTGVGYTF
>TRBV11-2|TRBJ1-1|TRBD1|few
TGTGCCAGCAGCGGTGGACAGGCGTACACTGAAGCTTTCTTT
CASSGGQAYTEAFF
>TRBV7-8|TRBJ1-2|TRBD1|many
TGTGCCAGCAGCTTAGGGACAGGGGGCTGGGGCTACACCTTC
CASSLGTGGWGYTF
>TRBV11-2|TRBJ2-1|.|few
TGTGCCAGCAGCTTAACTGGTTACTACAATGAGCAGTTCTTC
CASSLTGYYNEQFF
>TRBV9|TRBJ2-1|.|once
TGTGCCAGCATCTCCAGCGGAAAGAATGAGCAGTTCTTC
CASISSGKNEQFF
>TRBV12-3/TRBV12-4|TRBJ1-4|.|few
TGTGCCAGCAGAAGGACAGTGGAGAATGAAAAACTGTTTTTT
CASRRTVENEKLFF
>TRBV20-1|TRBJ2-7|TRBD2|few
TGCAGTGCGGACGGGACTAGCGGGAAGTACGAGCAGTACTTC
CSADGTSGKYEQYF
>TRBV20-1|TRBJ2-7|.|few
TGCAGTGCTAGAGAAGGGGGTAACTCCTACGAGCAGTACTTC
CSAREGGNSYEQYF
>TRBV20-1|TRBJ2-1|TRBD2|.
TGCAGTGCCTCACAAGGACTAGCGCAGAATGAGCAGTTCTTC
CSASQGLAQNEQFF
>TRBV19|TRBJ2-2|.|.
TGTGCCAGTACCCTAGACGGGGGTGGGACCGGGGAGCTGTTTTTT
CASTLDGGGTGELFF
>TRBV18|TRBJ2-1|TRBD1|.
TGTGCCAGCTCATCACAGGGGACTGAGCAGTTCTTC
CASSSQGTEQFF
>TRBV5-6|TRBJ2-3|TRBD1|few
TGTGCCAGCAGCCTCCCGACAGGGGGATCGGATACGCAGTATTTT
CASSLPTGGSDTQYF
>TRBV10-3|TRBJ1-5|.|few
TGTGCCATCAGTGAGTCGGGTGGACGGCCCCAGCATTTT
CAISESGGRPQHF
>TRBV20-1|TRBJ2-1|TRBD2|many
TGCAGTGCTAGAGATCGGGGCGGGACTGGGCTAGCGGGGGGGAATGAGCAGTTCTTC
CSARDRGGTGLAGGNEQFF
>TRBV20-1|TRBJ1-2|.|.
TGCAGCCTCTTCCGCAAGGGGGGCTATGGCTACACCTTC
CSLFRKGGYGYTF
>TRBV6-5|TRBJ2-2|TRBD1|many
TGTGCCAGCAGTAACAGGGGCGCCGGGGAGCTGTTTTTT
CASSNRGAGELFF
>TRBV10-1|TRBJ2-1|.|many
TGCGCCAGCAGTGGGGGCCAGGGTGAGCAGTTCTTC
CASSGGQGEQFF
>TRBV5-1|TRBJ1-1|.|few
TGCGCCAGCAGCCTTTTGGGGGGGCCCAACACTGAAGCTTTCTTT
CASSLLGGPNTEAFF
>TRBV18|TRBJ2-2|.|.
TGTGCCAGCTCACCAAATACAGGAAGATGGAGCCTTACCGGGGAGCTGTTTTTT
CASSPNTGRWSLTGELFF
>TRBV24-1|TRBJ2-3|.|few
TGTGCCACCAGTGATTTGAAGGCGGGCCAACGGGATACGCAGTATTTT
CATSDLKAGQRDTQYF
>TRBV4-1|TRBJ1-6|TRBD1|few
TGCGCCAGCAGCCCTCTATGGGGACAGGGGGCTTCACCCCTCCACTTT
CASSPLWGQGASPLHF
>TRBV27|TRBJ2-5|.|.
TGTGCCAGCAGTGCCCGTAATGGTATCCAAGAGACCCAGTACTTC
CASSARNGIQETQYF
>TRBV24-1|TRBJ2-3|.|.
TGTGCCACCAGTGATTTTGGAGGGTTAAGGACGCAGTATTTT
CATSDFGGLRTQYF
>TRBV6-1|TRBJ2-1|.|.
TGTGCCAGCAGTGAAGATCCAGCGACCTTTTGGTATGAGCAGTTCTTC
CASSEDPATFWYEQFF
>TRBV5-1|TRBJ2-5|.|few
TGCGCCAGCAGCCCCGGGCCTGCCGGTGGAGAGACCCAGTACTTC
CASSPGPAGGETQYF
>TRBV27|TRBJ2-5|.|few
TGTGCCGCCGGCATAGAGACCCAGTACTTC
CAAGIETQYF